Reported below is one TCR beta chain. Its antigen is still unknown. Generated by immunoSEQ multiplex PCR, the TCRdb table keeps only in-frame clones and is missing some. The sample yields 45,000 or so clones, roughly 86% seen once. Trimming took off 1 base at V and 2 bases at J, with 9 bases between the two ends. Germline lookup yields CDR1 LGHNA and CDR2 YSLEER. The CDR3 has 14 amino acids. The sample is drawn from a study of OX40 agonist ivuxolimab in advanced cancers. Study-wide results and limits: People who partly responded at 0.1-3.0 mg/kg had some of the least clonal expansion seen.

The sequence derives from an adult with an advanced solid tumor such as melanoma, head and neck, liver or kidney cancer. This chain joins TRBV4-3 and TRBJ2-7; D call uncertain. Sequenced material: CD4+ or CD8+ T cells sorted from blood, taken in a trial of the OX40 agonist ivuxolimab. This CDR3 is CASSQGLTTYEQYF. In DNA, the CDR3 is TGCGCCAGCAGCCAAGGGCTAACAACCTACGAGCAGTACTTC.